This note documents a single T cell receptor gamma chain sequence. Its antigen remains unknown. This sample stems from a study of gamma delta lymphoproliferative disorders and STAT genes. Across the whole study: For the delta chain, EuroClonality-NGS standard procedure was applied.

Findings and caveats of the study: Gamma repertoires grouped patients separately from controls; delta repertoires showed no separation.

PBMCs from patients and controls supplied the genomic DNA for sequencing. TCRdb reapplied CATT to the multiplex PCR reads. The sample has under 3,500 gamma-chain clones; 6.5% to 10% are singletons. Germline values: CDR1 GITISATS, CDR2 ISYDGTV (reference sequence). The CDR3 sequence is 14 residues long. V shed 0 bases and J 9 bases; nucleotides not matched to a gene: 11. The sequenced sample was blood. This TCR was recovered from a human donor in good health. The gene calls are TRGV9 and TRGJ1 or TRGJ2. TCRdb offers no J gene call, so here the DNA was matched to germline to obtain one. CDR3 coding DNA: TGTGCCTTGTGGGAGGTGCCCCCCTTACGTAAGAAACTCTTT. It specifies CALWEVPPLRKKLF.